Sequencing of this TCR beta chain was carried out in a study of early T cells in non-severe SARS-CoV-2 infection. At the level of the study: From unsorted whole blood, bulk RNA was sequenced, and the chains remained unpaired.

This clonotype has more than one count but fewer than ten. Its cognate antigen is unknown. General study results and limits: Anti-spike CD8 responses were favored by VDJdb matching, which missed private and CD4 specificities.

The library protocol tagged individual cDNA molecules with unique molecular identifiers. One entry per CDR3 protein, called by TCRdb with MiXCR from the 5' RACE reads. The table includes about 40,000 distinct CDR3 sequences, 20% to 25% detected once. V shed 1 base and J shed 4 bases, with 5 bases lying between them. Germline CDR1 is SGHTA and CDR2 is FQGNSA. This CDR3 has 13 residues. The starting material was whole blood, obtained at baseline. The source is an adult who was a healthcare worker with PCR-confirmed SARS-CoV-2 infection or an uninfected control (not recorded which). The V and J genes are TRBV7-2 and TRBJ1-5; D gene uncertain. In DNA, the CDR3 is TGTGCCAGCAGCTTAGGGGTAAATCAGCCCCAGCATTTT. This translates into CASSLGVNQPQHF.